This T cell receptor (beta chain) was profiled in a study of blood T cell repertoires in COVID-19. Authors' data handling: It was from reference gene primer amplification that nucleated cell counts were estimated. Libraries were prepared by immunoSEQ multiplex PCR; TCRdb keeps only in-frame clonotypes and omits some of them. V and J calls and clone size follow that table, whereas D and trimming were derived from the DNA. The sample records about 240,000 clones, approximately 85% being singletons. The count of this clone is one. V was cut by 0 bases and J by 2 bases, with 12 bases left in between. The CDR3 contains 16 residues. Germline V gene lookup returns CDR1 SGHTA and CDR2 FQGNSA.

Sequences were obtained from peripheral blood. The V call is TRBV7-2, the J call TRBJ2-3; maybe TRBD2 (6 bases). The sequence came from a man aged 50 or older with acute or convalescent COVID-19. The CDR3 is CASSLALAGPTDTQYF. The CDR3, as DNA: TGTGCCAGCAGCTTAGCGTTGGCGGGGCCCACAGATACGCAGTATTTT.